This TCR beta chain was documented in a study of cytomegalovirus exposure and HLA in healthy donors. A word on this clone: What it binds is not known.

Findings and limits, study-wide: The likely explanation for a cluster of highly shared sequence variants was sequencing artifact. According to the study, roughly 160 TCR beta chains were cytomegalovirus-associated.

PCR involved 60 Vbeta and 13 Jbeta primers. Profiled with immunoSEQ multiplex PCR; TCRdb holds only in-frame clones, not every one. The sample consists of some 76,000 clones, around three quarters of them appearing once. V was clipped by 5 bases and J by 3 bases, with 13 bases between them. The germline V gene has CDR1 MNHEY and CDR2 SVGAGI. The CDR3 contains 15 residues. Sample: PBMCs. The chain couples TRBV6-5 to TRBJ1-4; D is undetermined. This TCR was recovered from a male donor in good health and CMV-seropositive. CDR3 residues: CASSPARFSNEKLFF. The CDR3 DNA reads TGTGCCAGCAGTCCGGCGCGGTTCTCTAATGAAAAACTGTTTTTT.